Below are 18 T cell receptor beta chains sequenced from a single sample in a study of T cell responses to AZD1222 COVID-19 vaccine. Profiling relied on immunoSEQ multiplex PCR, and the TCRdb table lists in-frame clones only, not all of them. The sample includes approximately 100,000 clones, more than 70% of them seen just once. Sample: peripheral blood, taken 28 days after the second AZD1222 dose. Every receptor here comes from an adult who received the AZD1222 COVID-19 vaccine.

The rearrangement joins TRBV5-1 to TRBJ2-7; the D call may be TRBD1 or TRBD2 (7 bases each). The germline gives CDR1 SGHRS, CDR2 YFSETQ. V lost 1 base, J lost 1 base, and 9 bases lay in between. CDR3 length equals 14 residues. CDR3: CASSLQGGSYEQYF. DNA for the CDR3: TGCGCCAGCAGCTTGCAGGGGGGGTCCTACGAGCAGTACTTC. Full variable domain (rest looked up from reference TRBV5-1 and TRBJ2-7): KAGVTQTPRYLIKTRGQQVTLSCSPISGHRSVSWYQQTPGQGLQFLFEYFSETQRNKGNFPGRFSGRQFSNSRSEMNVSTLELGDSALYLCASSLQGGSYEQYFGPGTRLTVT.

This clone occurred once. This sequence joins TRBV27 and TRBJ2-7; TRBD2 might be the D (6 bases). V was clipped by 6 bases and J by 9 bases, with 12 bases between them. The CDR3 runs 11 residues. In germline, CDR1 is MNHEY, CDR2 SMNVEV (reference sequence). In nucleotides, the CDR3 is TGTGCCAGCAGGGCGGGGAAGGCGCAGTACTTC. Translating it yields CASRAGKAQYF.

Only one count was recorded for this clone. The J gene is TRBJ2-2, the V gene TRBV5-4; D remains ambiguous. The CDR3 has 14 amino acids. V lost 3 bases to trimming and J lost 4 bases, with 10 bases between them. From germline, CDR1 is SGHNT and CDR2 YYREEE (reference sequence). As DNA, the CDR3 is TGTGCCAGCAGCTCGACCCCGGGCACCGGGGAGCTGTTTTTT. This encodes CASSSTPGTGELFF.

The chain employs TRBV19 and TRBJ2-3; the D gene is possibly TRBD1 (6 bases). Trimming removed 4 bases from V and 2 bases from J, with 7 bases in between. The length of the CDR3 is 13 residues. The germline V gene encodes CDR1 LNHDA and CDR2 SQIVND (reference sequence). The CDR3 loop is CASSKGDTDTQYF. The CDR3 DNA sequence: TGTGCCAGTAGTAAGGGGGACACAGATACGCAGTATTTT.

The rearrangement uses TRBV29-1 and TRBJ2-3; tentatively, D is TRBD1 or TRBD2 (6 bases each). CDR3 size: 17 residues. The germline CDR1 and CDR2 sequences are SQVTM and ANQGSEA. The V and J ends lost 0 bases and 1 base respectively, with 17 bases between them. CDR3 protein: CSVEDAPGAGGTDTQYF. DNA of the CDR3: TGCAGCGTTGAAGATGCCCCGGGGGCAGGGGGCACAGATACGCAGTATTTT.

This chain joins TRBV10-3 and TRBJ1-1; the D is unclear. The CDR3 runs 12 residues. V was pared by 3 bases and J by 8 bases, with 10 bases between. Germline V gene lookup returns CDR1 ENHRY and CDR2 SYGVKD. The CDR3 here is CAISERTGEAFF. CDR3 in DNA: TGTGCCATCAGTGAAAGGACGGGGGAAGCTTTCTTT.

The rearrangement links TRBV6-5 to TRBJ1-1, with a weak D call TRBD1 (5 bases). Per the germline V gene, CDR1 is MNHEY and CDR2 is SVGAGI. The CDR3 has 15 residues. V gave up 5 bases and J gave up 1 base, with 14 bases separating them. As DNA, the CDR3 is TGTGCCAGCAGTCTCACAGGACCGACGAACACTGAAGCTTTCTTT. Its protein is CASSLTGPTNTEAFF.

The chain links TRBV2 to TRBJ2-2; 9 nucleotides line up with TRBD1. This CDR3 has 16 amino acids. J lost 6 bases, V lost 6 bases, and 11 bases had no gene match. Germline V gene lookup returns CDR1 SNHLY and CDR2 FYNNEI. The CDR3 bases are TGTGCCAGCAGGGCCTTCTGGGGACAGGGATCCGGGGAGCTGTTTTTT. It is translated as CASRAFWGQGSGELFF.

The J gene is TRBJ2-7, the V gene TRBV6-6, with D maybe TRBD1 (5 bases). The CDR3 has 15 amino acids. V was shortened by 3 bases and J by 5 bases, with 17 bases between the two germline ends. CDR1 and CDR2 (germline): MNHNY, SVGAGI (reference sequence). This CDR3 is CASSYSRAGDHEQYF. The CDR3 DNA follows: TGTGCCAGCAGTTATTCCAGGGCAGGAGACCACGAGCAGTACTTC.

V and J are TRBV4-3 and TRBJ1-2, with D unclear. V shed 0 bases and J shed 7 bases, with 15 bases lying between them. CDR1 and CDR2 (germline): LGHNA, YSLEER. CDR3 length: 15 residues. DNA of the CDR3: TGCGCCAGCAGCCAAGAAACGACTCTCCACCTTGGCTACACCTTC. Protein sequence: CASSQETTLHLGYTF.

This chain connects TRBV5-1 to TRBJ1-5, with D possibly matching TRBD1 (5 bases). Between the trimmed V and J ends, which lost 0 bases and 2 bases, there was a span of 9 bases. The CDR3 is 15 amino acids. Germline V lookup: CDR1 SGHRS, CDR2 YFSETQ. DNA of the CDR3: TGCGCCAGCAGCTTGGACGGGGGTGGCAATCAGCCCCAGCATTTT. It translates to CASSLDGGGNQPQHF.

This chain links TRBV3-1 (or the pseudogene TRBV3-2) with TRBJ2-7, with D maybe TRBD2 (7 bases). There are 17 residues in the CDR3. Trimming cost V 1 base and J 4 bases, with 20 bases left between them. Germline V gene lookup returns CDR1 LGHDT and CDR2 YNNKEL (reference sequence). The CDR3: CASSQGIGGAMTYEQYF. CDR3 bases: TGTGCCAGCAGCCAAGGCATAGGGGGGGCGATGACTTACGAGCAGTACTTC.

V and J are TRBV5-1 and TRBJ1-4; TRBD1 might be the D (5 bases). The CDR3 contains 15 residues. Trimming pared 4 bases from V and 4 bases from J, leaving 14 bases between. Germline CDR1 is SGHRS and CDR2 is YFSETQ. The CDR3 DNA reads TGCGCCAGCAGCCTTCCCGGCGGGGGTAATGAAAAACTGTTTTTT. Translation gives CASSLPGGGNEKLFF.

This clone was counted between two and nine times. V gene TRBV2 combines with J gene TRBJ2-7, with unresolved D. Trimming cost V 2 bases and J 0 bases, with 5 bases left between them. This CDR3 spans 13 amino acids. The germline V gene has CDR1 SNHLY and CDR2 FYNNEI. In nucleotides, the CDR3 is TGTGCCAGCAGTGAACAGGACTCCTACGAGCAGTACTTC. Translation gives CASSEQDSYEQYF.

V is TRBV28 and J is TRBJ2-1; the D is unclear. The CDR3 loop spans 12 amino acids. Germline V CDR1 and CDR2: MDHEN, SYDVKM. The V end lost 2 bases, the J end lost 8 bases, and 7 bases lay between the germline ends. The CDR3 loop is CASSLPGDEQFF. The CDR3 region has the DNA TGTGCCAGCAGTTTACCGGGTGATGAGCAGTTCTTC.

The chain links TRBV7-9 to TRBJ2-7; either TRBD1 or TRBD2 may supply D (5 bases each). Trimming left V 2 bases short and J 6 bases short, with 20 bases between. The CDR3 totals 16 residues. The germline CDR1 and CDR2 sequences are SEHNR and FQNEAQ (reference sequence). The CDR3 spells CASSLLIGDGSREQYF. CDR3 DNA sequence: TGTGCCAGCAGCTTATTGATAGGGGACGGTTCGCGCGAGCAGTACTTC.

J is TRBJ1-6 and V is TRBV5-5, with TRBD1 matching over 9 bases. The V and J ends lost 5 bases and 6 bases, in that order; junction bases with no gene match: 6. The CDR3 is 15 amino acids. CDR1 SGHKS and CDR2 YYEKEE come from the germline V gene (reference sequence). The CDR3 loop reads CASSPPGQGNSPLHF. The CDR3 nucleotides are TGTGCCAGCAGTCCACCGGGACAGGGTAATTCACCCCTCCACTTT.

This chain links TRBV9 with TRBJ1-1; TRBD1 might be the D (5 bases). Germline V gives CDR1 SGDLS, CDR2 YYNGEE. The CDR3 sequence is 14 residues long. The germline V and J ends were trimmed by 4 bases and 0 bases, with 10 bases remaining between them. The CDR3 DNA reads TGTGCCAGCAGCCCCTTACAGGTGAACACTGAAGCTTTCTTT. Translating it yields CASSPLQVNTEAFF. Combining the CDR3 with reference TRBV9 and TRBJ1-1 gives the whole variable domain DSGVTQTPKHLITATGQRVTLRCSPRSGDLSVYWYQQSLDQGLQFLIQYYNGEERAKGNILERFSAQQFPDLHSELNLSSLELGDSALYFCASSPLQVNTEAFFGQGTRLTVV.